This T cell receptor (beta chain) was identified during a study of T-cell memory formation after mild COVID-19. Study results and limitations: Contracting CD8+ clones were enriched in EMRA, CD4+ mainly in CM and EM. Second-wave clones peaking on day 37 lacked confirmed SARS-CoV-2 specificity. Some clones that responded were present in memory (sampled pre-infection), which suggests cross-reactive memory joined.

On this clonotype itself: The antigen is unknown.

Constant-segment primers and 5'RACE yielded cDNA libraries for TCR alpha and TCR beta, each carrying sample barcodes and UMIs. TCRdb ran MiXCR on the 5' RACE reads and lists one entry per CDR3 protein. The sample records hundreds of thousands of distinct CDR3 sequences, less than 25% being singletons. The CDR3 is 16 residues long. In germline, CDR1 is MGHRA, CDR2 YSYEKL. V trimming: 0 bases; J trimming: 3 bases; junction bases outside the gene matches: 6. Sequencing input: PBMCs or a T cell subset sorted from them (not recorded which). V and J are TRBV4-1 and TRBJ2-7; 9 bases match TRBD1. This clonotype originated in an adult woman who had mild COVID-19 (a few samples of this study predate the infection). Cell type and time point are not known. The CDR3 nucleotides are TGCGCCAGCAGCCAAGATGACGGGACAGGGAACTACGAGCAGTACTTC. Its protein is CASSQDDGTGNYEQYF.